The clone carrying this T cell receptor beta chain was recorded a few times. What it binds is not known. This record belongs to a study of T cell repertoires in cytomegalovirus infection. Study details: It was the public TCR beta signatures that indicated both CMV infection and matching HLA type. Notes on the study in general: HLA-C-restricted TCR beta clonotypes specific for CMV led the ex vivo response.

TCRdb recomputed calls from the reads with MiXCR, one row per CDR3 protein. This table holds around 260,000 distinct CDR3 sequences, roughly a quarter found once. CDR3 size: 15 residues. The V and J ends lost 3 bases and 8 bases respectively, with 14 bases between them. Sequencing was carried out using PBMCs. The V gene is TRBV12-3 or TRBV12-4, the J gene TRBJ1-6; the D gene is possibly TRBD1 (5 bases). The TCR sequence derives from a human donor in good health (CMV status not recorded). Some clones in this sample may be carry-over from other donors' samples. CDR3 amino acids: CASSLRSGDYSPLHF. The CDR3 region has the DNA TGTGCCAGCAGTTTGCGTTCGGGGGACTATTCACCCCTCCACTTT.